This TCR beta chain was retrieved from a study of T cell responses to AZD1222 COVID-19 vaccine. Germline V gives CDR1 MNHNS, CDR2 SASEGT. V was clipped by 1 base and J by 4 bases; unmatched bases: 3. The CDR3 loop spans 15 amino acids. Concerning this clone: Its antigen is still unknown.

Study findings and constraints: Reportedly, nearly half of unique spike TCRs recognized epitopes outside B.1.351/B.1.1.7 mutations. Clonal diversity was possibly underestimated, and the donors were mostly white British, with more females. Among those given AZD1222, only five or six were seropositive at baseline.

Sequencing was performed with immunoSEQ multiplex PCR; in TCRdb, only in-frame clones are kept and a portion is missing. The sample records some 200,000 clones, 85% to 95% being singletons. The TCR originated in an adult in good health. The sample was peripheral blood, taken on day 0 of AZD1222 vaccination. The chain has TRBV6-1 and TRBJ1-2; 10 nucleotides match TRBD1. DNA of the CDR3: TGTGCCAGCAGTGAAGTGGGGACAGGGGTCTATGGCTACACCTTC. Translated, it gives CASSEVGTGVYGYTF.